The 17 T cell receptor beta chains below come from one sample, sequenced in a study of blood T cell repertoires in COVID-19. Assay: immunoSEQ multiplex PCR; the TCRdb copy retains only in-frame clones and omits some. The sample comprises roughly 190,000 clones, 75% to 95% of which are singletons, and approximately 0.5% rests with the top ten. Source material: peripheral blood. The receptor set was obtained from a man aged 45 to 65 with acute or convalescent COVID-19.

CDR3 protein: CASSVAAGVRDTQYF. The DNA of the CDR3 is TGTGCCAGCAGCGTAGCAGCGGGAGTGAGAGATACGCAGTATTTT. The chain carries TRBV9 and TRBJ2-3; TRBD2 aligns across 8 bases. This CDR3 has 15 residues. CDR1 and CDR2 (germline): SGDLS, YYNGEE. The J segment lost 5 bases and the V segment lost 0 bases, leaving 5 bases of the junction unmatched.

This rearrangement joins TRBV10-3 to TRBJ1-2, with D possibly TRBD1 on 6 matching bases. Between the trimmed V and J ends, which lost 3 bases and 2 bases, there was a span of 19 bases. The CDR3 is 17 residues long. In germline, CDR1 is ENHRY, CDR2 SYGVKD. The CDR3 spells CAISDRLRQGYNYGYTF. For the CDR3, the DNA is TGTGCCATCAGTGACCGTCTGAGGCAGGGGTACAACTATGGCTACACCTTC.

This chain uses TRBV15 with TRBJ1-1; 8 bases line up with TRBD1. Germline V gene lookup returns CDR1 LNHNV and CDR2 YYDKDF (reference sequence). V was pared by 4 bases and J by 4 bases, with 5 bases of the junction left unmatched. CDR3 size: 14 residues. The CDR3: CATSMVDRATEAFF. The CDR3 DNA reads as TGTGCCACCAGCATGGTGGACAGGGCCACTGAAGCTTTCTTT.

The chain employs TRBV5-8 and TRBJ2-7; tentatively, D is TRBD1 (6 bases). The V gene's germline CDR1 is SGHTS and CDR2 YDEGEE. V was trimmed by 7 bases and J by 0 bases, leaving 8 bases between them. The CDR3 length is 12 residues. In nucleotides, the CDR3 is TGTGCCAGCCGACAGGCCTCCTACGAGCAGTACGTC. Its protein is CASRQASYEQYV.

The chain employs TRBV28 and TRBJ2-1; 9 bases map to TRBD1. This CDR3 is 14 amino acids long. CDR1 MDHEN and CDR2 SYDVKM come from the germline V gene. J lost 2 bases, V lost 7 bases, and 3 bases had no gene match. The CDR3 DNA is TGTGCCAGCACCGGGACAGGGACCTACAATGAGCAGTTCTTC. Translating it yields CASTGTGTYNEQFF.

This rearrangement joins TRBV27 to TRBJ1-2, with 8 bases matching TRBD1. The V segment lost 5 bases and the J segment 7 bases; nucleotides outside the gene matches: 6. CDR3 length: 13 amino acids. Germline loops: CDR1 MNHEY, CDR2 SMNVEV (reference sequence). The CDR3 spells CASSTPRGLGYTF. DNA of the CDR3: TGTGCCAGCAGTACACCCAGGGGGCTTGGCTACACCTTC.

The chain joins TRBV4-3 to TRBJ1-5; D call uncertain. The V end was cut by 0 bases, the J end by 5 bases, with 5 bases between. The CDR3 is 13 residues long. Germline assignment: CDR1 LGHNA and CDR2 YSLEER. This chain's CDR3 is CASSQDLDQPQHF. CDR3 nucleotides: TGCGCCAGCAGCCAAGATCTCGATCAGCCCCAGCATTTT.

V is TRBV3-1 (or the pseudogene TRBV3-2) and J is TRBJ1-5, with D unresolved. CDR1 LGHDT and CDR2 YNNKEL come from the germline V gene (reference sequence). This CDR3 contains 13 residues. V dropped 5 bases and J dropped 9 bases, with 14 bases sitting between them. CDR3 bases: TGTGCCAGCAGCACCTTTGGCGGGGTGCCCCAGCATTTT. Amino acids: CASSTFGGVPQHF.

The chain uses TRBV27 and TRBJ1-5, with D unclear. The germline CDR1 and CDR2 sequences are MNHEY and SMNVEV (reference sequence). Trimming removed 4 bases at V and 7 bases at J, with 29 bases between. The CDR3 sequence is 19 residues long. DNA for the CDR3: TGTGCCAGCAGTTCCACGGCTACCTCCCAGGCAGCCATCAACCAGCCCCAGCATTTT. Its protein product is CASSSTATSQAAINQPQHF.

The J gene is TRBJ1-2, the V gene TRBV10-3; weak D call: TRBD1 (6 bases). Trimming cost V 3 bases and J 8 bases, with 16 bases left between them. Germline loops: CDR1 ENHRY, CDR2 SYGVKD. This CDR3 contains 14 residues. CDR3 in amino acids: CAISDPPGDTGYTF. CDR3 in DNA: TGTGCCATCAGTGATCCCCCCGGGGACACAGGCTACACCTTC.

This clone occurred once. The gene calls are TRBV6-6 and TRBJ1-1, with TRBD1 matching over 7 bases. Germline V CDR1 and CDR2: MNHNY, SVGAGI (reference sequence). V lost 6 bases to trimming and J lost 4 bases; unmatched junction nucleotides: 5. This CDR3 is built from 13 residues. The CDR3 loop reads CASSKQGTTEAFF. DNA of the CDR3: TGTGCCAGCAGCAAACAGGGGACCACTGAAGCTTTCTTT.

The chain links TRBV6-5 to TRBJ1-3; TRBD1 is a possible D gene (5 bases). V lost 7 bases, J lost 0 bases, and 13 bases lay in between. The CDR3 runs 15 residues. CDR1 MNHEY and CDR2 SVGAGI come from the germline V gene. CDR3 sequence reads: CASKTDSSSGNTIYF. CDR3 bases: TGTGCCAGCAAGACCGACAGCTCCTCTGGAAACACCATATATTTT.

This clone has just one count. V gene TRBV12-3 or TRBV12-4 combines with J gene TRBJ2-1; a weak D match, TRBD2 (5 bases). CDR3 size: 12 residues. V lost 10 bases to trimming and J lost 6 bases, with 13 bases between them. CDR3: CAIGRDPNEQFF. The CDR3 nucleotides read TGTGCCATCGGACGGGATCCCAATGAGCAGTTCTTC.

This sequence joins TRBV19 and TRBJ2-3, with a possible D match to TRBD2 (6 bases). The CDR3 consists of 16 residues. The V and J ends lost 3 bases and 0 bases respectively, with 13 bases between them. CDR1 is LNHDA and CDR2 is SQIVND in the germline V gene (reference sequence). CDR3 in amino acids: CASSIFGGGSTDTQYF. The CDR3 nucleotides read TGTGCCAGTAGTATCTTCGGGGGAGGAAGCACAGATACGCAGTATTTT.

This chain uses TRBV7-2 with TRBJ2-2, with 7 bases lining up with TRBD2. Germline CDR1 SGHTA, CDR2 FQGNSA. CDR3 length: 15 residues. Unmatched junction bases numbered 7, after V lost 6 bases and J lost 3 bases. The CDR3: CASRRGTTYTGELFF. The CDR3 nucleotides are TGTGCCAGCAGACGTGGGACTACGTACACCGGGGAGCTGTTTTTT.

The rearrangement links TRBV7-9 to TRBJ1-1; a weak D match, TRBD1 (6 bases). CDR3 length equals 12 residues. V was pared by 5 bases and J by 10 bases, with 14 bases between. Germline V gives CDR1 SEHNR, CDR2 FQNEAQ (reference sequence). The DNA for the CDR3 is TGTGCCAGCAGCGAAGGACAGTTCGGAGCTTTCTTT. This gives the protein CASSEGQFGAFF.

V gene TRBV3-1 (or the pseudogene TRBV3-2) combines with J gene TRBJ1-1; D is unresolved. Germline loops: CDR1 LGHDT, CDR2 YNNKEL (reference sequence). Trimming removed 0 bases at V and 3 bases at J, with 8 bases between. The CDR3 is made up of 14 amino acids. The CDR3 DNA follows: TGTGCCAGCAGCCAAGAAGGGCGGGACACTGAAGCTTTCTTT. Its protein is CASSQEGRDTEAFF.